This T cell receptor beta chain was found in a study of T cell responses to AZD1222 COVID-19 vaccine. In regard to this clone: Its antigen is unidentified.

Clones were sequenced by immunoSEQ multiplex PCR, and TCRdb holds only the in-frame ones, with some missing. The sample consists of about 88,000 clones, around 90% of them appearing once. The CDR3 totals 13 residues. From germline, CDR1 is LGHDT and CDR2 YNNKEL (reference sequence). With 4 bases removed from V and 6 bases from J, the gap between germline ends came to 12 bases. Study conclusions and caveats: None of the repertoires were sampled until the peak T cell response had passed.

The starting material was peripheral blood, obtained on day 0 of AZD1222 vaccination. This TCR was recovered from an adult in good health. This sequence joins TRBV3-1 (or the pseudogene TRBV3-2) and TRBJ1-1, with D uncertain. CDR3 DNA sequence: TGTGCCAGCAGCCCTTACGCCGGGTCTGAAGCTTTCTTT. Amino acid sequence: CASSPYAGSEAFF.